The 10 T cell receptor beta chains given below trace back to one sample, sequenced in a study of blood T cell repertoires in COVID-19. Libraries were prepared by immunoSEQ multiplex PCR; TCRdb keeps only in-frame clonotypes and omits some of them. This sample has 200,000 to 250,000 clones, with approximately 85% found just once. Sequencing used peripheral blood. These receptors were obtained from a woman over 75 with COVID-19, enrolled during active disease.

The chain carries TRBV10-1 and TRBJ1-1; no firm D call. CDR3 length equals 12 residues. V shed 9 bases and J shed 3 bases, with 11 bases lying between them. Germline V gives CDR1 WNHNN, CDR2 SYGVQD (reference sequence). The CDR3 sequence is CARSLGDTEAFF. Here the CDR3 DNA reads TGCGCCAGATCGCTGGGCGACACTGAAGCTTTCTTT.

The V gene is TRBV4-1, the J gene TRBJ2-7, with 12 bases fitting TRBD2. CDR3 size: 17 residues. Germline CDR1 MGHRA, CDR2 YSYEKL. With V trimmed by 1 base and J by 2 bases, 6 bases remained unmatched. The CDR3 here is CASSQAPLAGGAYEQYF. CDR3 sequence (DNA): TGCGCCAGCAGCCAAGCCCCACTAGCGGGAGGTGCCTACGAGCAGTACTTC.

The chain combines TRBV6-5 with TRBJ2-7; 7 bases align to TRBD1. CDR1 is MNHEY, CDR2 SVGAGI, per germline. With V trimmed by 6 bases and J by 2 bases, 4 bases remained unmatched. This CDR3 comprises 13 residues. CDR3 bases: TGTGCCAGCAGATTAGGGGGCACCTACGAGCAGTACTTC. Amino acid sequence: CASRLGGTYEQYF.

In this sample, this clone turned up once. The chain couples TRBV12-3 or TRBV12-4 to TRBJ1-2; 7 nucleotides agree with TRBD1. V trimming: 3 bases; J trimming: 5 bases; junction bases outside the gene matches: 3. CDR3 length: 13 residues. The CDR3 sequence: CASSFTGAYGYTF. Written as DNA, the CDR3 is TGTGCCAGCAGTTTCACAGGGGCTTATGGCTACACCTTC.

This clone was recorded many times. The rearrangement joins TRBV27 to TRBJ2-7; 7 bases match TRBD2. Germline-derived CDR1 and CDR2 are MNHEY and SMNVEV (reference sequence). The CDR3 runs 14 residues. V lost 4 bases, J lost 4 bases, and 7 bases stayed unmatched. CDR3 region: CASSSQRGPYEQYF. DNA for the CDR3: TGTGCCAGCAGTTCCCAGCGGGGCCCGTACGAGCAGTACTTC.

CDR3 sequence: CATSRGEGTGNRKEKLFF. The CDR3 DNA is TGTGCCACCAGCAGGGGGGAGGGGACAGGGAACAGGAAAGAAAAACTGTTTTTT. The V call is TRBV15, the J call TRBJ1-4, with 9 bases matching TRBD1. V lost 3 bases, J lost 8 bases, and 16 bases stayed unmatched. Germline CDR1 and CDR2: LNHNV and YYDKDF (reference sequence). The CDR3 extends over 18 amino acids.

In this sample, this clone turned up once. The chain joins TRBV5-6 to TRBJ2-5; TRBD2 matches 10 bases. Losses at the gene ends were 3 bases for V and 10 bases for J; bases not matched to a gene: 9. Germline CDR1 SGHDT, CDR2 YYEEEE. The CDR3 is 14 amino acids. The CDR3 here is CASSSYSGGPIQYF. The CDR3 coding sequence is TGTGCCAGCAGCTCCTATAGCGGGGGGCCAATCCAGTACTTC.

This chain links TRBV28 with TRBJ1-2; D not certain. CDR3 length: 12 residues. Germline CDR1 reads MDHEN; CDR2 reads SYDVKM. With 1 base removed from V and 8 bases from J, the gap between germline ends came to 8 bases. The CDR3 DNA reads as TGTGCCAGCAGTTTATTTAATAGAGGCTACACCTTC. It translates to CASSLFNRGYTF.

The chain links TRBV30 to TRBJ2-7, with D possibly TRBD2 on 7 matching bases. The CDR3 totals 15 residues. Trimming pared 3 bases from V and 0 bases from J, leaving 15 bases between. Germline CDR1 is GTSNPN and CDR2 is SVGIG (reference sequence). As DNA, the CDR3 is TGTGCCTGGAGGAAAAGGGGGGGTATCTCCTACGAGCAGTACTTC. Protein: CAWRKRGGISYEQYF. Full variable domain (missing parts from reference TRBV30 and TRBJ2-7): SQTIHQWPATLVQPVGSPLSLECTVEGTSNPNLYWYRQAAGRGLQLLFYSVGIGQISSEVPQNLSASRPQDRQFILSSKKLLLSDSGFYLCAWRKRGGISYEQYFGPGTRLTVT.

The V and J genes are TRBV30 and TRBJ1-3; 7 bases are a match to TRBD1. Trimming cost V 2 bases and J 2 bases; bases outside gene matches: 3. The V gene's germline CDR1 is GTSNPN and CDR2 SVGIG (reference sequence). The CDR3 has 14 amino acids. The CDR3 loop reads CAWSRTGTGNTIYF. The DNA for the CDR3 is TGTGCCTGGAGTCGGACAGGAACTGGAAACACCATATATTTT. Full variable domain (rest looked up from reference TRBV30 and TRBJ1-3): SQTIHQWPATLVQPVGSPLSLECTVEGTSNPNLYWYRQAAGRGLQLLFYSVGIGQISSEVPQNLSASRPQDRQFILSSKKLLLSDSGFYLCAWSRTGTGNTIYFGEGSWLTVV.